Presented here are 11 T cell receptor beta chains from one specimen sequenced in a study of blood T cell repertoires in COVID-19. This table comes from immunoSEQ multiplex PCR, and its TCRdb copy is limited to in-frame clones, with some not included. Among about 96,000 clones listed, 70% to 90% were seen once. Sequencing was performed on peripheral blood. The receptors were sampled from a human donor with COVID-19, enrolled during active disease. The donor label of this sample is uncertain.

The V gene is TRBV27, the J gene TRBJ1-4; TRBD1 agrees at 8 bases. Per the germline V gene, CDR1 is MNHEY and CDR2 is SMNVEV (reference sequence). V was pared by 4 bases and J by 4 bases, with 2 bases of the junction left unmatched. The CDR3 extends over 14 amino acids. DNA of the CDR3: TGTGCCAGCAGTTACAGGGGGTTTAATGAAAAACTGTTTTTT. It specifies CASSYRGFNEKLFF.

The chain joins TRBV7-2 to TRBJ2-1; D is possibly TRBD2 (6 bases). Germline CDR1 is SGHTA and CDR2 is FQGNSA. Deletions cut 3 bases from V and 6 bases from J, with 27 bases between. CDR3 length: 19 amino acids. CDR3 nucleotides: TGTGCCAGCAGCTTCCGACTTAATCGGGCCTCGGGGAGGCCCAATGAGCAGTTCTTC. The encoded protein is CASSFRLNRASGRPNEQFF.

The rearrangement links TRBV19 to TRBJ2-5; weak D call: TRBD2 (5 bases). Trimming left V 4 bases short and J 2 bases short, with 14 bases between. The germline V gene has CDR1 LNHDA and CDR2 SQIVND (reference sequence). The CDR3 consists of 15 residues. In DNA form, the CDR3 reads TGTGCCAGTAGTACTTTCATGGGAGCTCAAGAGACCCAGTACTTC. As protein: CASSTFMGAQETQYF.

The CDR3 DNA follows: TGCGCCAGCAGCTCTGGGACAGGGAGATTGAGCACTGAAGCTTTCTTT. Amino acid sequence: CASSSGTGRLSTEAFF. This chain joins TRBV5-1 and TRBJ1-1, with 9 bases fitting TRBD1. The CDR3 length is 16 residues. Trimming removed 3 bases from V and 4 bases from J; junction bases left unmatched: 10. Per germline, CDR1 SGHRS and CDR2 YFSETQ.

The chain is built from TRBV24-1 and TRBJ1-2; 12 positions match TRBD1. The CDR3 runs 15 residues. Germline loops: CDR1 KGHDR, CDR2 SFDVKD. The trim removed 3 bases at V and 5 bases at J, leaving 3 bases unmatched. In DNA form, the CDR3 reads TGTGCCACCAGTGATACGGGACAGGGGGCTTATGGCTACACCTTC. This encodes CATSDTGQGAYGYTF.

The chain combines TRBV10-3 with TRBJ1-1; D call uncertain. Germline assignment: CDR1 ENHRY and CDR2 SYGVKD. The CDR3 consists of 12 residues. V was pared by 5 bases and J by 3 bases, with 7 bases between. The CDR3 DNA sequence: TGTGCCATCAGTTCGAGGGACACTGAAGCTTTCTTT. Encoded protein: CAISSRDTEAFF.

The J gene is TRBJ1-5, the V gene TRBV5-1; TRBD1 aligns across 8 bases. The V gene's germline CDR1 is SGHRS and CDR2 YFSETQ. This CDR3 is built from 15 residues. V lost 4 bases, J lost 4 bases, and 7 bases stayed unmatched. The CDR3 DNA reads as TGCGCCAGCAGCCTTTCGGACAGGGTGAATCAGCCCCAGCATTTT. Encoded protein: CASSLSDRVNQPQHF.

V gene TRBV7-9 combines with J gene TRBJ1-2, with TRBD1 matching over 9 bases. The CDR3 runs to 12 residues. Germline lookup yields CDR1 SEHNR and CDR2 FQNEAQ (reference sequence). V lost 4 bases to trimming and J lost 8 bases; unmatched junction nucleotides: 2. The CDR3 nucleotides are TGTGCCAGCAGCTCCACAGGGGGCGGCTACACCTTC. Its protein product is CASSSTGGGYTF.

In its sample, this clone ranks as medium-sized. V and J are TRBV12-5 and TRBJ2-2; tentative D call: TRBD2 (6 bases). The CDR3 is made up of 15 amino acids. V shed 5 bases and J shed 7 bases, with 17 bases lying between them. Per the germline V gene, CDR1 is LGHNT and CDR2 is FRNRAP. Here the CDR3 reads CASGPGILGGGELFF. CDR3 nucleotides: TGTGCTAGTGGTCCTGGTATCCTCGGGGGCGGGGAGCTGTTTTTT.

DNA for the CDR3: TGTGCCAGCAGTTTGAGGCCAGGGGTTATGTATTTT. Encoded protein: CASSLRPGVMYF. The V and J genes are TRBV12-3 or TRBV12-4 and TRBJ2-3; D may be TRBD1 (6 bases). This CDR3 is 12 amino acids long. Trimming cost V 3 bases and J 14 bases, with 15 bases left between them.

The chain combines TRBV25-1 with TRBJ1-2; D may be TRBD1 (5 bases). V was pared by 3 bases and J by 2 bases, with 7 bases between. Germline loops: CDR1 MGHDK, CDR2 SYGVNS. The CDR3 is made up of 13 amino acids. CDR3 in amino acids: CASSDTGNYGYTF. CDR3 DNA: TGTGCCAGCAGTGATACAGGAAACTATGGCTACACCTTC.